These T cell receptor beta chains were read from a single sample in a study of shared clonotypes between healthy human individuals. Sequencing was performed with immunoSEQ multiplex PCR; in TCRdb, only in-frame clones are kept and a portion is missing. The sample has about 2.1 million clones; just under 95% are singletons. Sequenced: naive CD8+ T cells from PBMCs. The receptors were gathered from a man aged 18 to 29 in good health. Some clones in this sample may be carry-over from other donors' samples. The CDR3 runs from the conserved cysteine through the conserved F or W. The D gene is left open where the match is weak. Rows give clone size only sometimes, using once, few, many, or a class for an expanded clone.

size,D,J,V,CDR3,DNA
-,-,TRBJ2-7,TRBV4-1,CASSQEGWAGRTYEQYF,TGCGCCAGCAGCCAAGAGGGGTGGGCAGGGAGAACCTACGAGCAGTACTTC
once,-,TRBJ2-7,TRBV28,CASSFPHGAREQYF,TGTGCCAGCAGTTTCCCCCACGGGGCGCGGGAGCAGTACTTC
-,-,TRBJ1-1,TRBV5-4,CASSLRPNTEAFF,TGTGCCAGCAGCTTGCGGCCGAACACTGAAGCTTTCTTT
-,TRBD2,TRBJ2-2,TRBV27,CASHLGGGSGGELFF,TGTGCCAGCCACCTAGGCGGCGGGAGTGGCGGGGAGCTGTTTTTT
-,-,TRBJ2-7,TRBV7-3,CASKLGGREIYEQYF,TGTGCCAGCAAGCTTGGTGGCAGGGAGATCTACGAGCAGTACTTC
-,-,TRBJ1-3,TRBV28,CASSLGGRHSGNTIYF,TGTGCCAGCAGTTTAGGGGGCAGACACTCTGGAAACACCATATATTTT
-,-,TRBJ2-2,TRBV4-2,CASSPWTTPGAGELFF,TGTGCCAGCAGCCCGTGGACAACCCCGGGGGCCGGGGAGCTGTTTTTT
-,-,TRBJ2-5,TRBV27,CASSSFMGHQETQYF,TGTGCCAGCAGTTCTTTTATGGGACACCAAGAGACCCAGTACTTC
-,-,TRBJ1-1,TRBV10-3,CAISGEDGREGGKAFF,TGTGCCATCAGTGGGGAGGATGGCAGGGAGGGTGGAAAAGCTTTCTTT
-,TRBD2,TRBJ2-1,TRBV11-2,CASSSLTSGRPGEQFF,TGTGCCAGCAGCTCCCTGACTAGCGGGAGGCCGGGTGAGCAGTTCTTC
-,TRBD2,TRBJ2-1,TRBV6-5,CASSPGLAGYNEQFF,TGTGCCAGCAGCCCGGGACTAGCGGGGTACAATGAGCAGTTCTTC
-,-,TRBJ2-1,TRBV27,CASSPSPDLNEQFF,TGTGCCAGCAGTCCCAGTCCCGATTTGAATGAGCAGTTCTTC
-,TRBD2,TRBJ2-7,TRBV4-1,CASSQGTTNEQYF,TGCGCCAGCAGCCAGGGGACTACGAACGAGCAGTACTTC
-,-,TRBJ1-5,TRBV6-1,CASSGGPGWSEPQHF,TGTGCCAGCAGTGGAGGGCCTGGGTGGTCGGAGCCCCAGCATTTT
-,-,TRBJ2-5,TRBV4-3,CASSHSFGSDDQETQYF,TGCGCCAGCAGCCATTCATTCGGGTCGGACGACCAAGAGACCCAGTACTTC
-,-,TRBJ2-7,TRBV11-2,CASSLNTVLSYEQYF,TGTGCCAGCAGCTTAAATACGGTACTATCCTACGAGCAGTACTTC
-,TRBD2,TRBJ2-4,TRBV28,CASRGLASLAKNIQYF,TGTGCCAGCAGGGGACTAGCGAGTCTAGCCAAAAACATTCAGTACTTC
-,TRBD2,TRBJ2-1,TRBV7-9,CASSESTGLAGNEQFF,TGTGCCAGCAGCGAATCCACGGGACTAGCGGGAAATGAGCAGTTCTTC
-,-,TRBJ2-2,TRBV10-2,CASSESGGGIAGTDYTGELFF,TGCGCCAGCAGTGAGTCTGGAGGGGGTATAGCCGGGACAGATTACACCGGGGAGCTGTTTTTT
-,-,TRBJ1-1,TRBV28,CASSSVSRSMNTEAFF,TGTGCCAGCAGTTCTGTCAGTAGGTCAATGAACACTGAAGCTTTCTTT
-,TRBD1,TRBJ2-1,TRBV2,CASSGGQLYNEQFF,TGTGCCAGCAGTGGGGGACAGCTTTACAATGAGCAGTTCTTC
-,-,TRBJ1-2,TRBV7-9,CASSLAVPGVQWGYTF,TGTGCCAGCAGCTTAGCGGTCCCAGGCGTCCAGTGGGGCTACACCTTC
-,TRBD1,TRBJ1-1,TRBV2,CASRLGQPDPEAFF,TGTGCCAGCAGGCTGGGACAGCCTGACCCTGAAGCTTTCTTT
-,TRBD2,TRBJ2-7,TRBV5-6,CASSPRQGRAGGPGEQYF,TGTGCCAGCAGCCCCAGACAGGGCCGAGCGGGAGGGCCAGGCGAGCAGTACTTC
-,-,TRBJ2-1,TRBV7-8,CASSWAGVPNEQFF,TGTGCCAGCAGCTGGGCCGGGGTCCCAAATGAGCAGTTCTTC
-,-,TRBJ2-6,TRBV2,CASSASFYSGANVLTF,TGTGCCAGCAGTGCCAGCTTCTACTCTGGGGCCAACGTCCTGACTTTC